The TCR beta chain under discussion was sequenced for a study of blood T cell repertoires in COVID-19. In the original workflow: Cell counts per sample came from amplifying reference gene primers. TCRdb's copy holds only in-frame clones and misses some; the assay was immunoSEQ multiplex PCR. The DNA was the basis for D and trimming; V, J and clone size are from that table. The table lists about 89,000 clones, around 88% of them singletons. There are 13 residues in the CDR3. Per germline, CDR1 SGHTA and CDR2 FQGTGA. V was clipped by 2 bases and J by 7 bases, with 9 bases between them. The chain is built from TRBV7-3 and TRBJ2-1; perhaps TRBD1 as D (6 bases). Sequences were obtained from peripheral blood. The sequence came from a man aged 60 to 69 with acute or convalescent COVID-19. The CDR3 spells CASSLSQGNEQFF. The CDR3 coding sequence is TGTGCCAGCAGCTTATCGCAGGGGAATGAGCAGTTCTTC.